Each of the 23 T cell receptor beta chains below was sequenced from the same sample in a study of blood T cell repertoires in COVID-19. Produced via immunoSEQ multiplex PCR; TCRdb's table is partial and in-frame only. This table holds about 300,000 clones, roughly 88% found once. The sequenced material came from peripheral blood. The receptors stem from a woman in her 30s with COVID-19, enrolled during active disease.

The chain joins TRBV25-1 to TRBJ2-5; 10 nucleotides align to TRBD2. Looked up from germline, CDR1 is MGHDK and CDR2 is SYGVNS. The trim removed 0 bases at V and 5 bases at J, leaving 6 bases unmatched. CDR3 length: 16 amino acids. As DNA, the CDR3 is TGTGCCAGCAGTGAATATAGCGGGGGGTCTAGGGAGACCCAGTACTTC. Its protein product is CASSEYSGGSRETQYF.

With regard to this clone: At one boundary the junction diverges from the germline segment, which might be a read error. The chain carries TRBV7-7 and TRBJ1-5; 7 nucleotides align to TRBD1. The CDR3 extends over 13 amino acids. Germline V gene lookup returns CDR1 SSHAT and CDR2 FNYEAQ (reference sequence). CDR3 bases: TGTGCTAGCAGCTTAACCCCAGGGGGGCCCCAGCATTTT. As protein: CASSLTPGGPQHF.

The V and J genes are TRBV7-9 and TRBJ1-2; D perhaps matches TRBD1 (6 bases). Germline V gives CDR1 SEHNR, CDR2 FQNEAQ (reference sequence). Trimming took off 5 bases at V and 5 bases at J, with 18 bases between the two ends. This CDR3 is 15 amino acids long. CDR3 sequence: CASSPPRGGDYGYTF. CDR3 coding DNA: TGTGCCAGCAGCCCCCCCCGAGGGGGGGATTATGGCTACACCTTC.

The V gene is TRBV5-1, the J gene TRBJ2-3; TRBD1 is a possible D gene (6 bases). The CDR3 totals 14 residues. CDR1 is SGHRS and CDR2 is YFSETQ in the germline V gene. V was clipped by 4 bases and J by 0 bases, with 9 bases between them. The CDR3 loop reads CASSLQGSTDTQYF. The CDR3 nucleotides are TGCGCCAGCAGCCTCCAGGGGAGCACAGATACGCAGTATTTT. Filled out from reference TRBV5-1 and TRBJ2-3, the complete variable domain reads KAGVTQTPRYLIKTRGQQVTLSCSPISGHRSVSWYQQTPGQGLQFLFEYFSETQRNKGNFPGRFSGRQFSNSRSEMNVSTLELGDSALYLCASSLQGSTDTQYFGPGTRLTVL.

CDR3: CASLRTGTNYGYTF. The CDR3 DNA sequence: TGTGCCAGCCTTCGGACAGGGACGAATTATGGCTACACCTTC. V gene TRBV25-1 combines with J gene TRBJ1-2, with 8 bases matching TRBD1. This CDR3 region has 14 residues. Germline trimming cut 8 bases from V and 5 bases from J; bases unmatched to any gene: 10. Looked up from germline, CDR1 is MGHDK and CDR2 is SYGVNS.

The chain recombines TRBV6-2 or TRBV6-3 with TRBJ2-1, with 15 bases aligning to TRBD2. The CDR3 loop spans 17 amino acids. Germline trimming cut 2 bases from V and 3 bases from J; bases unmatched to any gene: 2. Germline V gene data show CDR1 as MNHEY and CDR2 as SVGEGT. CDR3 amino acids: CASSYGTSGGIYNEQFF. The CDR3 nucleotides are TGTGCCAGCAGTTACGGGACTAGCGGGGGGATCTACAATGAGCAGTTCTTC.

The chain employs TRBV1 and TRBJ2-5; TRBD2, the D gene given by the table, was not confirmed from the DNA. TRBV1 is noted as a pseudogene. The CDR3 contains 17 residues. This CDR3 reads CTSSQIAGPPGGETQYF. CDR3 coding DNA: TGCACCAGCAGCCAAATCGCGGGTCCCCCGGGAGGTGAGACCCAGTACTTC.

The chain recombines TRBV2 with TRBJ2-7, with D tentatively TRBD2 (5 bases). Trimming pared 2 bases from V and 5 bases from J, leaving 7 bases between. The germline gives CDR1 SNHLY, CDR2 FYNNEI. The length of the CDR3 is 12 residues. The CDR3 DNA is TGTGCCAGCAGTGAAAACGGGAACGAGCAGTACGTC. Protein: CASSENGNEQYV.

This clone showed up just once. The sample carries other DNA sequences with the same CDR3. CDR3 residues: CASSLQGGQPQHF. In DNA form, the CDR3 reads TGTGCCAGCAGTTTACAGGGAGGTCAGCCCCAGCATTTT. The rearrangement uses TRBV12-3 or TRBV12-4 and TRBJ1-5; a possible D gene is TRBD1 (5 bases). CDR3 length: 13 amino acids. With 2 bases removed from V and 6 bases from J, the gap between germline ends came to 8 bases.

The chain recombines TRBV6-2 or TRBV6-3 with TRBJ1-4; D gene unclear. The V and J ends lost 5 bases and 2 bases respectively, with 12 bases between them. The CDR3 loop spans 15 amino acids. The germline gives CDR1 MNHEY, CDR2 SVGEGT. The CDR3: CASSGVRGTNEKLFF. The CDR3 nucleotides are TGTGCCAGCAGTGGGGTCAGAGGGACTAATGAAAAACTGTTTTTT.

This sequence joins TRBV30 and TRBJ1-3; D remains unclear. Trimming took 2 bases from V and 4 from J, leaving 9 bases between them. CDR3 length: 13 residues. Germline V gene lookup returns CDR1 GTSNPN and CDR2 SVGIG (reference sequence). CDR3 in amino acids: CAWSWQLGNTIYF. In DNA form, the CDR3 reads TGTGCCTGGAGTTGGCAGTTAGGAAACACCATATATTTT.

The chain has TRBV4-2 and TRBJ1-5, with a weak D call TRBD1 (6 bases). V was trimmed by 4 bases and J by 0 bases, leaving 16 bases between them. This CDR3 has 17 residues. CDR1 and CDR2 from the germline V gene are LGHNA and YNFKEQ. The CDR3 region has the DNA TGTGCCAGCAGCCTTAGAAGGGGGGGTTATAGCAATCAGCCCCAGCATTTT. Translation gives CASSLRRGGYSNQPQHF.

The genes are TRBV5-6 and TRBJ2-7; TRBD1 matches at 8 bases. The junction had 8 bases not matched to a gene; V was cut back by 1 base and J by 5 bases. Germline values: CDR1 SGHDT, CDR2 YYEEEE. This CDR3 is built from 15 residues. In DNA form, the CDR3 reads TGTGCCAGCAGCTTGAGCCAGGGGGCTCTCAACGAGCAGTACTTC. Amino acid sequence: CASSLSQGALNEQYF.

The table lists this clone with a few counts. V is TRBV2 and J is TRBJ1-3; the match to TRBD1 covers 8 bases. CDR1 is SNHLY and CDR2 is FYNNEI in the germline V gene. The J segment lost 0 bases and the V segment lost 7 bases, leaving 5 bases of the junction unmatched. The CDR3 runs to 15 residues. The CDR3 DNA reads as TGTGCCAGCAACCGGGACAGGTACTCTGGAAACACCATATATTTT. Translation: CASNRDRYSGNTIYF.

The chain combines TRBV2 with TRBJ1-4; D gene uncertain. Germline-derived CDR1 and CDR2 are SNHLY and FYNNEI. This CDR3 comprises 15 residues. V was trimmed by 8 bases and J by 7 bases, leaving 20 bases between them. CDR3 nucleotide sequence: TGTGCCAGCGTCCAAAAAACGGGGTCTGGTGAAAAACTGTTTTTT. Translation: CASVQKTGSGEKLFF.

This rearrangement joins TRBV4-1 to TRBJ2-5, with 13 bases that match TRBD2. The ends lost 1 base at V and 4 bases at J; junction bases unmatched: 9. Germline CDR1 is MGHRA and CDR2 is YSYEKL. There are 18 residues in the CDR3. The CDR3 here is CASSQGMGTSGAGETQYF. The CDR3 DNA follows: TGCGCCAGCAGCCAAGGGATGGGGACTAGCGGGGCAGGAGAGACCCAGTACTTC.

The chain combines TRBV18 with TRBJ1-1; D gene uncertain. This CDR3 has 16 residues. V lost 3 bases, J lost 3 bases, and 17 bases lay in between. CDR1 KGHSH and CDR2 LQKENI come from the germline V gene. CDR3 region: CASSPQDLSLDTEAFF. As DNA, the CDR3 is TGTGCCAGCTCACCCCAGGATCTTTCCTTAGACACTGAAGCTTTCTTT.

The CDR3 protein is CASSQDEALSSYNSPLHF. The DNA for the CDR3 is TGCGCCAGCAGCCAAGATGAGGCATTGAGCTCCTATAATTCACCCCTCCACTTT. The gene calls are TRBV4-3 and TRBJ1-6; D remains ambiguous. Germline assignment: CDR1 LGHNA and CDR2 YSLEER. Trimming removed 0 bases at V and 0 bases at J, with 12 bases between. The CDR3 totals 18 residues.

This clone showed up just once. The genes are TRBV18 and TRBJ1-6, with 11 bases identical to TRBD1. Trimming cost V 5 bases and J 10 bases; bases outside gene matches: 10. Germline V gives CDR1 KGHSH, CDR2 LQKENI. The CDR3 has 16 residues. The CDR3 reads CASSSQGTGGDSPLHF. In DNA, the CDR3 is TGTGCCAGCTCATCGCAAGGGACAGGGGGAGACTCACCCCTCCACTTT.

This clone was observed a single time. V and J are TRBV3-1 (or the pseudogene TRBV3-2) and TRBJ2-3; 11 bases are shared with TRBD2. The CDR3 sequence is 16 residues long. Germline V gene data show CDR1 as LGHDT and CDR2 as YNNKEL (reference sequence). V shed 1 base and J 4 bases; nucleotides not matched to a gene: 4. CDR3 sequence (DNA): TGTGCCAGCAGCCAAGGTAGCGGGGGGGCTGCAGATACGCAGTATTTT. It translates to CASSQGSGGAADTQYF.

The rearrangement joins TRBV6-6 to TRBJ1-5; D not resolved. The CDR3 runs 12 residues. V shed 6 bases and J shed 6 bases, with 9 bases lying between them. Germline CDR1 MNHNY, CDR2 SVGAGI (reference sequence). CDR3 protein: CASSPPSQPQHF. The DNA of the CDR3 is TGTGCCAGCAGCCCCCCCAGTCAGCCCCAGCATTTT.

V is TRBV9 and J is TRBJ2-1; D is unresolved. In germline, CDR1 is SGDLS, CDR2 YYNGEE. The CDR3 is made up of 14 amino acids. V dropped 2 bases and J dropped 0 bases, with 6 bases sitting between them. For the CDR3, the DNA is TGTGCCAGCAGCGTGGAGAACTCCTACAATGAGCAGTTCTTC. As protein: CASSVENSYNEQFF.

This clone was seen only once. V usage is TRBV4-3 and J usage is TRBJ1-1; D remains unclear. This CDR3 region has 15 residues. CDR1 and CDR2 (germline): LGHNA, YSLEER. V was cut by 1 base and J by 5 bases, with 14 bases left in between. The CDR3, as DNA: TGCGCCAGCAGCCAAGGTGCGGGGTCAAGAACTGAAGCTTTCTTT. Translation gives CASSQGAGSRTEAFF.